The T cell receptor beta chain under discussion was sequenced for a study of blood T cells in healthy people across ages. Study findings and constraints: Relative to aged donors, long-lived donors carried more naive CD4+ cells and displayed higher diversity.

Together with a sample-barcoded 5' primer, a J-beta primer mix was included in a second PCR lasting 7 to 11 cycles. MiXCR, applied by TCRdb to the 5' RACE reads, yields one record per CDR3 protein. In the table there are 1 million to 1.2 million distinct CDR3 sequences, more than 30% of which are singletons. This clonotype has only a few counts. Its antigen is currently unknown. Peripheral blood, approximately 10 milliliters per donor, was collected. Germline V CDR1 and CDR2: KGHSH, LQKENI. The CDR3 totals 15 residues. V gave up 0 bases and J gave up 2 bases, with 10 bases separating them. The chain carries TRBV18 and TRBJ1-2; no reliable D call. The sequencing input was blood. This clonotype originated in a man younger than 35 in good health. The CDR3 region is CASSPPATLNYGYTF. As DNA, the CDR3 is TGTGCCAGCTCACCACCGGCTACCTTGAACTATGGCTACACCTTC.